The rows below give T cell receptor beta chains drawn from one sample of a study of T cells in Graves' hyperthyroidism and ophthalmopathy. TCRdb ran MiXCR on the multiplex PCR reads and lists one entry per CDR3 protein. This table has 89,000 or so distinct CDR3 sequences, approximately 42% appearing once. Sequencing was carried out using peripheral blood or thyroid tissue (not recorded which). These receptors came from a woman aged 25 to 39 with Graves' hyperthyroidism. Each CDR3 is given with its conserved first and last residue. Rows may omit the clone size; those that give it use once, few, many or a size class.

len,abundance,j_gene,v_gene,CDR3aa
16,NA,TRBJ2-7,TRBV15,CATSRGDRGHSYEQYF
15,NA,TRBJ2-7,TRBV7-2,CASRLSGSLGYEQYF
14,once,TRBJ2-7,TRBV11-2,CASSLGTRIYEQYF
13,NA,TRBJ1-2,TRBV9,CASSVVQGDGYTF
15,few,TRBJ2-3,TRBV5-1,CASSPAPGGADTQYF
17,NA,TRBJ2-6,TRBV20-1,CSAYPRTPLSGANVLTF
14,NA,TRBJ1-5,TRBV7-9,CASSAGTENQPQHF
13,many,TRBJ1-1,TRBV10-1,CASSAGTVAEAFF
15,NA,TRBJ2-3,TRBV7-2,CASSLRGRALDTQYF
16,once,TRBJ2-3,TRBV6-6,CASSLGRGLGTDTQYF
16,many,TRBJ2-2,TRBV5-5,CASSLTRTGSAGELFF
18,many,TRBJ1-2,TRBV7-2,CASSLGGGIPPVGYGYTF
15,few,TRBJ1-5,TRBV9,CASSPPGGDYQPQHF
16,NA,TRBJ1-3,TRBV9,CASSLGGTLGGNTIYF
10,many,TRBJ2-2,TRBV19,CAVGTGELFF
15,many,TRBJ1-2,TRBV7-8,CASSPNLQGFYGYTF
16,NA,TRBJ2-5,TRBV9,CASSQGGLAVGETQYF
17,NA,TRBJ1-5,TRBV15,CATSRPRRGTGIQPQHF
17,once,TRBJ2-6,TRBV7-9,CASSFSGTNTGANVLTF
15,many,TRBJ2-5,TRBV9,CASTPKAGSQETQYF
17,NA,TRBJ2-3,TRBV20-1,CSASLTSGRASTDTQYF
13,many,TRBJ2-5,TRBV11-2,CASSLGFQETQYF
15,many,TRBJ2-6,TRBV19,CASSIIYSGANVLTF
17,few,TRBJ2-3,TRBV20-1,CSAQTGTSEFFTDTQYF
14,many,TRBJ1-1,TRBV6-5,CASRGPQGYTEAFF
14,many,TRBJ1-5,TRBV20-1,CSAPDRGINQPQHF
14,NA,TRBJ2-5,TRBV7-9,CASSPRTGEETQYF
17,many,TRBJ2-3,TRBV20-1,CSARGFGASGSTDTQYF